The present entry profiles one T cell receptor beta chain with its context. CDR1 is SGHNT, CDR2 YENEEA, per germline. The CDR3 has 13 amino acids. Trimming pared 6 bases from V and 3 bases from J, leaving 9 bases between. These data belong to a study of blood T cell repertoires in COVID-19. The wider study: Specimens from acute and convalescent COVID-19 originated in the United States, Italy and Spain. T cells, B-cell-depleted T cells, or PBMCs provided the cDNA or gDNA that served as material.

In the authors' methods: Amplification from reference gene primers served as the basis for estimated nucleated cell counts. This table comes from immunoSEQ multiplex PCR, and its TCRdb copy is limited to in-frame clones, with some not included. From that table come the V and J calls and clone size; the DNA was used to work out D and trimming. The sample shows 150,000 to 200,000 clones, 65% to 90% of them seen only once. Material: peripheral blood. The V gene is TRBV11-3, the J gene TRBJ2-1, with D unclear. The TCR originated in a man between 45 and 60 years old with active or convalescent COVID-19. CDR3 sequence reads: CASSATLYNEQFF. The DNA of the CDR3 is TGTGCCAGCAGTGCTACCCTCTACAATGAGCAGTTCTTC.